These 26 T cell receptor beta chains were sequenced from one sample in a study of resident and recirculating memory T cells in vitiligo. Assay: immunoSEQ multiplex PCR; the TCRdb copy retains only in-frame clones and omits some. The sample yields around 43,000 clones, approximately 91% seen once. The sample consisted of blood. These receptors came from a male donor with vitiligo.

CDR3 amino acids: CASQRAGGFNEQFF. The CDR3 bases are TGTGCCAGCCAGCGAGCGGGGGGGTTCAATGAGCAGTTCTTC. The chain uses TRBV6-5 and TRBJ2-1; TRBD2 matches 10 bases. The V segment lost 8 bases and the J segment 6 bases; nucleotides outside the gene matches: 7. The CDR3 consists of 14 residues. Germline V CDR1 and CDR2: MNHEY, SVGAGI.

A few counts support this clone. V is TRBV2 and J is TRBJ1-3; D remains unclear. The ends were cut back, 6 bases at V and 2 bases at J, with 8 bases in the middle. Germline CDR1 and CDR2: SNHLY and FYNNEI. The CDR3 is 13 amino acids. For the CDR3, the DNA is TGTGCCAGCAGGGCAGTTGCTGGAAACACCATATATTTT. It translates to CASRAVAGNTIYF.

This chain joins TRBV29-1 and TRBJ2-5; tentatively, D is TRBD1 (6 bases). The CDR3 runs to 12 residues. Looked up from germline, CDR1 is SQVTM and CDR2 is ANQGSEA. Between the trimmed V and J ends, which lost 6 bases and 2 bases, there was a span of 10 bases. DNA for the CDR3: TGCAGCGTCGCAACAGGGCAAGAGACCCAGTACTTC. It translates to CSVATGQETQYF.

Details on this clone: The junction differs from germline at one of its ends, possibly a read error. V usage is TRBV15 and J usage is TRBJ2-5; 8 bases are shared with TRBD1. This CDR3 is 13 amino acids long. Germline V gene sequence: CDR1 LNHNV, CDR2 YYDKDF (reference sequence). CDR3 region: CATSGDRGGEQYF. The CDR3 nucleotides read TGTGCCACCAGCGGAGACAGGGGTGGAGAGCAGTACTTC. Full variable domain (missing parts from reference TRBV15 and TRBJ2-5): DAMVIQNPRYQVTQFGKPVTLSCSQTLNHNVMYWYQQKSSQAPKLLFHYYDKDFNNEADTPDNFQSRRPNTSFCFLDIRSPGLGDTAMYLCATSGDRGGEQYFGPGTRLLVL.

The CDR3 sequence: CSVGGTGDHEQYF. In DNA form, the CDR3 reads TGCAGCGTTGGGGGCACAGGGGACCACGAGCAGTACTTC. The chain employs TRBV29-1 and TRBJ2-7; 7 nucleotides line up with TRBD1. This CDR3 region has 13 residues. V trimming: 4 bases; J trimming: 5 bases; junction bases outside the gene matches: 8. CDR1 and CDR2 from the germline V gene are SQVTM and ANQGSEA.

This clone was observed a single time. The V and J genes are TRBV27 and TRBJ1-1; no definite D call. The V gene's germline CDR1 is MNHEY and CDR2 SMNVEV (reference sequence). Trimming shortened V by 5 bases and J by 2 bases, and 9 bases separated the two germline ends. This CDR3 is 13 amino acids long. CDR3 loop: CASSPRLNTEAFF. The CDR3 DNA reads TGTGCCAGCAGTCCACGACTCAACACTGAAGCTTTCTTT.

V and J are TRBV5-1 and TRBJ1-2; weak D call: TRBD1 (5 bases). V was clipped by 0 bases and J by 7 bases, with 13 bases between them. The CDR3 is made up of 14 amino acids. Germline V gives CDR1 SGHRS, CDR2 YFSETQ. The CDR3 coding sequence is TGCGCCAGCAGCTTGGTCGGGCAGGGCGGTGGCTACACCTTC. Amino acid sequence: CASSLVGQGGGYTF.

The rearrangement joins TRBV9 to TRBJ1-2; possibly TRBD1 for D (6 bases). Germline V gene lookup returns CDR1 SGDLS and CDR2 YYNGEE. Trimming left V 0 bases short and J 4 bases short, with 10 bases between. CDR3 length: 14 residues. The CDR3 bases are TGTGCCAGCAGCGTAGACACAGGGCTCTATGGCTACACCTTC. This gives the protein CASSVDTGLYGYTF.

The chain combines TRBV9 with TRBJ2-5; 13 nucleotides align to TRBD2. Germline V CDR1 and CDR2: SGDLS, YYNGEE. The CDR3 sequence is 20 residues long. With V trimmed by 0 bases and J by 3 bases, 14 bases remained unmatched. CDR3 protein: CASSVAFRLAGGPGEETQYF. As DNA, the CDR3 is TGTGCCAGCAGCGTAGCGTTTCGACTAGCGGGGGGCCCTGGAGAAGAGACCCAGTACTTC.

The J gene is TRBJ2-5, the V gene TRBV5-6; D not certain. The germline gives CDR1 SGHDT, CDR2 YYEEEE. Between the trimmed V and J ends, which lost 0 bases and 3 bases, there was a span of 6 bases. This CDR3 has 13 residues. In DNA form, the CDR3 reads TGTGCCAGCAGCTTGGGTAGTGAAGAGACCCAGTACTTC. Encoded protein: CASSLGSEETQYF.

This chain joins TRBV7-8 and TRBJ2-7, with unresolved D. Trimming took off 5 bases at V and 4 bases at J, with 18 bases between the two ends. CDR3 length: 15 residues. The germline gives CDR1 SGHVS, CDR2 FQNEAQ. CDR3 amino acids: CASSLSLGWSYEQYF. As DNA, the CDR3 is TGTGCCAGCAGCCTATCCCTCGGGTGGAGTTACGAGCAGTACTTC.

The chain has TRBV12-5 and TRBJ2-2; 8 bases map to TRBD2. CDR3 length equals 14 residues. Germline-derived CDR1 and CDR2 are LGHNT and FRNRAP. The junction had 0 bases not matched to a gene; V was cut back by 5 bases and J by 1 base. The CDR3, as DNA: TGTGCTAGTGGTAGCGGGGGGAACACCGGGGAGCTGTTTTTT. Its protein product is CASGSGGNTGELFF.

The chain combines TRBV5-5 with TRBJ2-7, with D unresolved. The V gene lost 3 bases and the J gene lost 2 bases, with 9 bases spanning the gap. Looked up from germline, CDR1 is SGHKS and CDR2 is YYEKEE (reference sequence). This CDR3 contains 13 residues. The DNA for the CDR3 is TGTGCCAGCAGCTCTCCTTCCGCCTACGAGCAGTACTTC. Its protein product is CASSSPSAYEQYF.

CDR3 nucleotide sequence: TGTGCCAGCAGCCCGCCGAGCACTGGAAACACCATATATTTT. Translation: CASSPPSTGNTIYF. The chain uses TRBV13 and TRBJ1-3; D remains ambiguous. CDR1 PRHDT and CDR2 FYEKMQ come from the germline V gene (reference sequence). This CDR3 is built from 14 residues. Trimming stripped 5 bases from V and 2 bases from J, with 10 bases between.

The CDR3 here is CASSLGGGTGILNTEAFF. CDR3 DNA: TGCGCCAGCAGCTTGGGGGGAGGGACAGGGATTCTGAACACTGAAGCTTTCTTT. The chain recombines TRBV5-1 with TRBJ1-1, with 9 bases lining up with TRBD1. V dropped 0 bases and J dropped 0; count of bases not matched to a gene: 9. The CDR3 spans 18 residues. Per the germline V gene, CDR1 is SGHRS and CDR2 is YFSETQ.

The chain combines TRBV11-2 with TRBJ1-3; D is uncertain. Germline V gene lookup returns CDR1 SGHAT and CDR2 FQNNGV. CDR3 size: 17 residues. Trimming stripped 1 base from V and 7 bases from J, with 20 bases between. Written as DNA, the CDR3 is TGTGCCAGCAGCTTAGTCCCCTCCGGCAGCGGGGTGAACACCATATATTTT. Its translation is CASSLVPSGSGVNTIYF.

The V and J genes are TRBV2 and TRBJ2-7; TRBD1 aligns across 8 bases. Germline CDR1 SNHLY, CDR2 FYNNEI. This CDR3 has 14 amino acids. The ends lost 3 bases at V and 6 bases at J; junction bases unmatched: 7. The CDR3 DNA follows: TGTGCCAGCAGTGACTACGCAGGGGGCGGCGAGCAGTACTTC. Protein product: CASSDYAGGGEQYF.

The CDR3 loop reads CASSLRGGYEQYF. The CDR3 nucleotides read TGTGCCAGCAGCCTGAGGGGGGGATACGAGCAGTACTTC. The V call is TRBV11-2, the J call TRBJ2-7, with D possibly TRBD2 on 7 matching bases. The germline V gene has CDR1 SGHAT and CDR2 FQNNGV. CDR3 length equals 13 residues. The V end lost 5 bases, the J end lost 4 bases, and 12 bases lay between the germline ends.

This clone was observed once. The rearrangement uses TRBV6-6 and TRBJ1-3; D perhaps matches TRBD1 (6 bases). Germline V lookup: CDR1 MNHNY, CDR2 SVGAGI (reference sequence). Trimming took off 5 bases at V and 4 bases at J, with 9 bases between the two ends. The CDR3 has 13 residues. The DNA of the CDR3 is TGTGCCAGCAGTCCAGGACAGGGAAACACCATATATTTT. It codes for CASSPGQGNTIYF.

This chain connects TRBV4-3 to TRBJ1-4; TRBD1 matches at 8 bases. The CDR3 loop spans 15 amino acids. CDR1 is LGHNA, CDR2 YSLEER, per germline. The J segment lost 5 bases and the V segment lost 6 bases, leaving 8 bases of the junction unmatched. The CDR3 coding sequence is TGCGCCAGCAGTACGAGAACAGGGGGAAATGAAAAACTGTTTTTT. Residues: CASSTRTGGNEKLFF.

V gene TRBV7-9 combines with J gene TRBJ1-2; no clear D. This CDR3 has 14 amino acids. V was cut by 6 bases and J by 8 bases, with 19 bases left in between. CDR1 and CDR2 from the germline V gene are SEHNR and FQNEAQ (reference sequence). Here the CDR3 DNA reads TGTGCCAGCAGGAATAACACCAGTCGGAGGGGCTACACCTTC. It yields the protein CASRNNTSRRGYTF. Filled out from reference TRBV7-9 and TRBJ1-2, the complete variable domain reads DTGVSQNPRHKITKRGQNVTFRCDPISEHNRLYWYRQTLGQGPEFLTYFQNEAQLEKSRLLSDRFSAERPKGSFSTLEIQRTEQGDSAMYLCASRNNTSRRGYTFGSGTRLTVV.

This clone was counted a single time. The gene calls are TRBV15 and TRBJ2-3; TRBD2 is a possible D gene (5 bases). V was pared by 1 base and J by 8 bases, with 13 bases between. This CDR3 is 14 amino acids long. Germline V gene sequence: CDR1 LNHNV, CDR2 YYDKDF (reference sequence). CDR3 region: CATSRASDSSTQYF. In nucleotides, the CDR3 is TGTGCCACCAGCAGAGCCTCGGACTCTTCTACGCAGTATTTT.

The V and J genes are TRBV18 and TRBJ2-1; TRBD1 matches at 8 bases. CDR3 length equals 17 residues. V was pared by 5 bases and J by 0 bases, with 9 bases of the junction left unmatched. CDR1 KGHSH and CDR2 LQKENI come from the germline V gene. CDR3 in DNA: TGTGCCAGCTCAAGTCTTAGAGGACAGGGCTCCTACAATGAGCAGTTCTTC. Translating gives CASSSLRGQGSYNEQFF.

The chain recombines TRBV29-1 with TRBJ2-7, with unresolved D. This CDR3 is built from 13 residues. Germline CDR1 and CDR2: SQVTM and ANQGSEA. V gave up 7 bases and J gave up 3 bases, with 16 bases separating them. The DNA for the CDR3 is TGCAGCGCCGCCCGAGAAACTGGCTACGAGCAGTACTTC. This encodes CSAARETGYEQYF.

This clone was counted a single time. V usage is TRBV6-5 and J usage is TRBJ2-1; D might be TRBD2 (6 bases). The germline gives CDR1 MNHEY, CDR2 SVGAGI. V shed 10 bases and J shed 4 bases, with 20 bases lying between them. This CDR3 region has 15 residues. CDR3 residues: CATHGGATQYNEQFF. CDR3 sequence (DNA): TGTGCCACCCACGGCGGGGCGACTCAATACAATGAGCAGTTCTTC.

The rearrangement uses TRBV30 and TRBJ1-2; the D gene is possibly TRBD1 (5 bases). The CDR3 is 14 residues long. The V end was cut by 5 bases, the J end by 8 bases, with 21 bases between. Looked up from germline, CDR1 is GTSNPN and CDR2 is SVGIG (reference sequence). The CDR3 spells CAWGKSPRVEGYTF. CDR3 bases: TGTGCCTGGGGAAAGAGCCCCAGGGTGGAGGGCTACACCTTC.